This paragraph reports one TCR beta chain. Its antigen is currently unknown. One entry per CDR3 protein, called by TCRdb with MiXCR from the RT-PCR reads. This sample has 800,000 or so distinct CDR3 sequences, with less than 25% found just once. CDR3 size: 18 residues. Trimming left V 2 bases short and J 1 base short, with 21 bases between. The V gene's germline CDR1 is MNHEY and CDR2 SVGAGI. This record comes from a study of response to subunit inactivated influenza vaccine. Study-wide results and limits: T cells newly recruited by each seasonal influenza vaccination are few, the authors suggested.

The chain recombines TRBV6-5 with TRBJ2-7; D may be TRBD1 or TRBD2 (5 bases each). The TCR comes from a middle-aged man who received an inactivated influenza vaccine. This sample comprised PBMCs from blood, obtained about 5 days after vaccination. The CDR3 here is CASSYARGRGRESYEQYF. The CDR3 bases are TGTGCCAGCAGTTACGCACGTGGTAGGGGACGGGAATCCTACGAGCAGTACTTC.